This T cell receptor (beta chain) comes out of a study of T cell responses to AZD1222 COVID-19 vaccine. Points from the study as a whole: Seropositive AZD1222 recipients at baseline numbered only five or six.

This CDR3 is 17 amino acids long. Per the germline V gene, CDR1 is MNHEY and CDR2 is SMNVEV (reference sequence). V was cut by 2 bases and J by 0 bases, with 14 bases left in between. The data were produced by immunoSEQ multiplex PCR, yet TCRdb's version contains in-frame clones alone and is incomplete. In the table there are tens of thousands of clones, roughly 85% of which are singletons. Comments on this clone: The antigen is undetermined.

The chain employs TRBV27 and TRBJ1-3; a possible D gene is TRBD1 (5 bases). The source material was peripheral blood, sampled 28 days after the second AZD1222 dose. This clonotype was sampled from an adult who received the AZD1222 COVID-19 vaccine. The DNA of the CDR3 is TGTGCCAGCAGTTTAAGAGGAGGGGTGCGCTCTGGAAACACCATATATTTT. This encodes CASSLRGGVRSGNTIYF.